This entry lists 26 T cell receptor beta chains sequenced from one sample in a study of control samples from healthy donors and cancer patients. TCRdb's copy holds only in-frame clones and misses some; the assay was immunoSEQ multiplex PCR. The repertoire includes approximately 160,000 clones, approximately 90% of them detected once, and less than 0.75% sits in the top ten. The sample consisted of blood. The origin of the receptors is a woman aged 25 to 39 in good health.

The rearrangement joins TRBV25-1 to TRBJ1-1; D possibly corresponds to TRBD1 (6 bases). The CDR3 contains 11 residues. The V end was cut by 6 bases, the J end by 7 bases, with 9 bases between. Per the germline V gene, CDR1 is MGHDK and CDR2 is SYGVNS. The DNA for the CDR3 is TGTGCCAGCAGGACAGGTGTTGAAGCTTTCTTT. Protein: CASRTGVEAFF.

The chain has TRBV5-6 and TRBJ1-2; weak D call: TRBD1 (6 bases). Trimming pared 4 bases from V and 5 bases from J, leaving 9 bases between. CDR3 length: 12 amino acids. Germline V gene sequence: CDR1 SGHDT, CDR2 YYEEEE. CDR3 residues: CASSPTGYGYTF. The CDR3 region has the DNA TGTGCCAGCAGCCCCACAGGGTATGGCTACACCTTC.

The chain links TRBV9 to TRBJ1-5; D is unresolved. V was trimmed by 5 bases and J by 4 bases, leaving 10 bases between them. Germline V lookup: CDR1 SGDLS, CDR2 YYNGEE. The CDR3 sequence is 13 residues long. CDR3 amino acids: CASSANPNQPQHF. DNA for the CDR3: TGTGCCAGCAGTGCAAATCCTAATCAGCCCCAGCATTTT.

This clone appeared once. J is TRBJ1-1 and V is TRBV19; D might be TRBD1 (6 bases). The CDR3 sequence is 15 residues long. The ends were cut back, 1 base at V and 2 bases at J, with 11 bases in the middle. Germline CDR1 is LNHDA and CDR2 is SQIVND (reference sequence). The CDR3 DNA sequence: TGTGCCAGTAGTATAGCGGGACACCGTAACACTGAAGCTTTCTTT. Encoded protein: CASSIAGHRNTEAFF.

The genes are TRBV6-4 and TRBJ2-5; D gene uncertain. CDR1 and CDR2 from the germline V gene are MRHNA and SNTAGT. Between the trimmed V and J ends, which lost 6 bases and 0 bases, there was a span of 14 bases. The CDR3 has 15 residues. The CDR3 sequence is CASRSPGPYQETQYF. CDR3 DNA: TGTGCCAGCAGATCCCCTGGGCCATACCAAGAGACCCAGTACTTC.

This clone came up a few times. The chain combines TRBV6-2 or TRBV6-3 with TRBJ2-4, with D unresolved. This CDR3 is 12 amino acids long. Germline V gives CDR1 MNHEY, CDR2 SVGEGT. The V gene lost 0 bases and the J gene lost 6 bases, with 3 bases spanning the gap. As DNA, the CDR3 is TGTGCCAGCAGTTACTCGGGAAACATTCAGTACTTC. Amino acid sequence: CASSYSGNIQYF.

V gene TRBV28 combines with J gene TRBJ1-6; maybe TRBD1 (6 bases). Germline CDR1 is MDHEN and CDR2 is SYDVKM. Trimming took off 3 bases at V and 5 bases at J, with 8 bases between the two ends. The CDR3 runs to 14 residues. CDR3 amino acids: CASSFWTDNSPLHF. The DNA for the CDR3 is TGTGCCAGCAGTTTTTGGACAGATAATTCACCCCTCCACTTT.

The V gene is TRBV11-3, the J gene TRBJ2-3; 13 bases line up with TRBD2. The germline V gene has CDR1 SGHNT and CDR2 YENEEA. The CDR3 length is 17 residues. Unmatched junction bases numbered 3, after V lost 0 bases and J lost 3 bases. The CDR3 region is CASSLDRTSGSTDTQYF. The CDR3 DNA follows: TGTGCCAGCAGCTTAGATCGGACTAGCGGGAGTACAGATACGCAGTATTTT.

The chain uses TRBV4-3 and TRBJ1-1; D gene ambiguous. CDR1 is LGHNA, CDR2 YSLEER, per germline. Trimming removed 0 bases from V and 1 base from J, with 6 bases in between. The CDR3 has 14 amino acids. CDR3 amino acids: CASSQDLENTEAFF. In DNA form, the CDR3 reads TGCGCCAGCAGCCAAGATCTGGAGAACACTGAAGCTTTCTTT.

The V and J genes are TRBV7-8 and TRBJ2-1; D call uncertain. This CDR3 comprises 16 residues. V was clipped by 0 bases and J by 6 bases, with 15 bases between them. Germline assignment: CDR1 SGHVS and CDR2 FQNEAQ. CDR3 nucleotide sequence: TGTGCCAGCAGCTTAGCGGGTTTTAGTTTAGGCAATGAGCAGTTCTTC. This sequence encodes CASSLAGFSLGNEQFF.

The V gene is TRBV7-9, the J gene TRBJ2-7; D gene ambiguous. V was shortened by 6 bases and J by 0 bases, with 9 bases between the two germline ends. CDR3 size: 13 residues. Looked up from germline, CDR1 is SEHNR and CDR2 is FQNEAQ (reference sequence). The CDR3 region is CASRDPTSYEQYF. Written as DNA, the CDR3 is TGTGCCAGCAGGGACCCAACCTCCTACGAGCAGTACTTC.

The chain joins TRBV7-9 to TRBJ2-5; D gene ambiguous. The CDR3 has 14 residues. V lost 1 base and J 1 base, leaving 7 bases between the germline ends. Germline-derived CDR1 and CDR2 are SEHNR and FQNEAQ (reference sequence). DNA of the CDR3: TGTGCCAGCAGCTTAGTGGGCAGCCAAGAGACCCAGTACTTC. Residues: CASSLVGSQETQYF.

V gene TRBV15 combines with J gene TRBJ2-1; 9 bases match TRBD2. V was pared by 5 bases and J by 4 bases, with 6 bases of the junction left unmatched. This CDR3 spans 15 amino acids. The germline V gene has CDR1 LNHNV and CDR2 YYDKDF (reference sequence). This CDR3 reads CATSGAGGPYNEQFF. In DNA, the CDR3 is TGTGCCACCAGCGGGGCGGGAGGGCCTTACAATGAGCAGTTCTTC. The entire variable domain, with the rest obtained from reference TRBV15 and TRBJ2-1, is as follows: DAMVIQNPRYQVTQFGKPVTLSCSQTLNHNVMYWYQQKSSQAPKLLFHYYDKDFNNEADTPDNFQSRRPNTSFCFLDIRSPGLGDTAMYLCATSGAGGPYNEQFFGPGTRLTVL.

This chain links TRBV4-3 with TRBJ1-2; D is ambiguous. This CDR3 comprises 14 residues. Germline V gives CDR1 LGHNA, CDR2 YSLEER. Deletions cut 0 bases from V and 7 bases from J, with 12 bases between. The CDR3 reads CASSQDRKVGGYTF. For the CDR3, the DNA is TGCGCCAGCAGCCAAGATCGTAAGGTTGGTGGCTACACCTTC.

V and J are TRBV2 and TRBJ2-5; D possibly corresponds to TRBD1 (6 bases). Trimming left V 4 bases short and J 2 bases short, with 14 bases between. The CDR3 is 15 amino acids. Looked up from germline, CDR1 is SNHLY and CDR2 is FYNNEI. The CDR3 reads CASSAQGLRQETQYF. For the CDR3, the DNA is TGTGCCAGCAGTGCACAGGGTTTGCGGCAAGAGACCCAGTACTTC.

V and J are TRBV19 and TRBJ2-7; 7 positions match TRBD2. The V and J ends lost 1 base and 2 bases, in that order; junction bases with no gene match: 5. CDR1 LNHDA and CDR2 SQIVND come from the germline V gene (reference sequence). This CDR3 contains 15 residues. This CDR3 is CASSIVTSETYEQYF. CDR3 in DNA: TGTGCCAGTAGTATAGTAACTAGCGAGACCTACGAGCAGTACTTC.

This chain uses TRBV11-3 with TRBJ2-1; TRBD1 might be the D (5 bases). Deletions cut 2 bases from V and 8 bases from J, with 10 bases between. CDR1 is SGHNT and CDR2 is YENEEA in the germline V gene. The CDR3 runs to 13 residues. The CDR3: CASSLQGFDEQFF. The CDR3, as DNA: TGTGCCAGCAGCTTACAGGGTTTCGATGAGCAGTTCTTC.

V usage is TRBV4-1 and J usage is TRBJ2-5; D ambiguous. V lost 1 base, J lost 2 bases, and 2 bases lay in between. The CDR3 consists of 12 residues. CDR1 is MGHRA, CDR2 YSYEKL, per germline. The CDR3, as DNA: TGCGCCAGCAGCCAAGCTCAAGAGACCCAGTACTTC. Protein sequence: CASSQAQETQYF.

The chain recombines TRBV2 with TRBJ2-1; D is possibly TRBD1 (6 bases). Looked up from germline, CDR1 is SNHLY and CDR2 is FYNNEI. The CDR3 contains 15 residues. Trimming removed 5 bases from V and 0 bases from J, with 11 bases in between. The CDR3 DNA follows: TGTGCCAGCAGTACAGGGAGTAACTCCTACAATGAGCAGTTCTTC. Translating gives CASSTGSNSYNEQFF. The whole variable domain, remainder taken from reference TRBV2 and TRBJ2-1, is EPEVTQTPSHQVTQMGQEVILRCVPISNHLYFYWYRQILGQKVEFLVSFYNNEISEKSEIFDDQFSVERPDGSNFTLKIRSTKLEDSAMYFCASSTGSNSYNEQFFGPGTRLTVL.

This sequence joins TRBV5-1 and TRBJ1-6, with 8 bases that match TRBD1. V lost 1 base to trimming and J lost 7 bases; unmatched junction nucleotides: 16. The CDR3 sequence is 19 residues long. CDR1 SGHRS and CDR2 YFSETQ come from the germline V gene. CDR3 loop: CASSLFEGQGARKNSPLHF. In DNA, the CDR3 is TGCGCCAGCAGCTTGTTTGAGGGCCAGGGGGCAAGGAAAAATTCACCCCTCCACTTT.

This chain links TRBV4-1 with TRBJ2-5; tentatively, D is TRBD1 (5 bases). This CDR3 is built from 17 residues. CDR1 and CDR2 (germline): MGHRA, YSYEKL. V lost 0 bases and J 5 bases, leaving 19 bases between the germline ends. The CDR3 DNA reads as TGCGCCAGCAGCCAAGATGGAGACAGTAGCCGGCGGGAGACCCAGTACTTC. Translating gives CASSQDGDSSRRETQYF.

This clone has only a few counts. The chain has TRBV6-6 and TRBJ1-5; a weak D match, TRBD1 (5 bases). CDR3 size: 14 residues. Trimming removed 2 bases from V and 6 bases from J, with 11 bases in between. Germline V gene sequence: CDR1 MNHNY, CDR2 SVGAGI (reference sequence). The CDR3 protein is CASSYGDLSQPQHF. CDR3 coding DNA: TGTGCCAGCAGTTACGGGGACCTTAGTCAGCCCCAGCATTTT.

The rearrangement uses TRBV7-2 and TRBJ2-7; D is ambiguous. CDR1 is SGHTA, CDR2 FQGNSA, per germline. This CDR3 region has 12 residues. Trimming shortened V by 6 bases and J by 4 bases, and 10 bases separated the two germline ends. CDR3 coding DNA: TGTGCCAGCAGTAAACACGCGTACGAGCAGTACTTC. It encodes CASSKHAYEQYF.

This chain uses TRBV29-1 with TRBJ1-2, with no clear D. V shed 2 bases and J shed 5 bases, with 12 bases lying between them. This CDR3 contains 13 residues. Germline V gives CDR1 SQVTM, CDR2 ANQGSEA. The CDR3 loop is CSVELQEFYGYTF. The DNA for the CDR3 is TGCAGCGTTGAACTGCAGGAGTTTTATGGCTACACCTTC. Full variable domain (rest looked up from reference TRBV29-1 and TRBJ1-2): SAVISQKPSRDICQRGTSLTIQCQVDSQVTMMFWYRQQPGQSLTLIATANQGSEATYESGFVIDKFPISRPNLTFSTLTVSNMSPEDSSIYLCSVELQEFYGYTFGSGTRLTVV.

The CDR3 spells CASSKQGVLANEKLFF. CDR3 nucleotide sequence: TGTGCCAGCAGTAAACAGGGGGTGCTTGCTAATGAAAAACTGTTTTTT. The chain is built from TRBV7-8 and TRBJ1-4; 8 bases line up with TRBD1. Germline-derived CDR1 and CDR2 are SGHVS and FQNEAQ. This CDR3 has 16 residues. V shed 6 bases, J shed 3 bases, and the junction held 9 bases outside the gene matches.

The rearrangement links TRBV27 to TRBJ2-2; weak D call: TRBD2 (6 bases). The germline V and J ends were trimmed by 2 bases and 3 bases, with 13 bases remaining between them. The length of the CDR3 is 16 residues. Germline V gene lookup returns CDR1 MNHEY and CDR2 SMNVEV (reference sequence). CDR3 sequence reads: CASSLAGPPYTGELFF. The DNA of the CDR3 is TGTGCCAGCAGTTTAGCGGGACCCCCTTACACCGGGGAGCTGTTTTTT.